The 21 T cell receptor beta chains listed next were all sequenced from one sample in a study of blood T cell repertoires in COVID-19. The table came from immunoSEQ multiplex PCR; TCRdb's copy has only in-frame clones and leaves some out. The profile shows 150,000 to 200,000 clones, 80% to 95% of them singletons. Sequencing used peripheral blood. The receptors were sampled from a man aged 25 to 40 with COVID-19, enrolled during active disease.

This chain uses TRBV7-2 with TRBJ2-1; tentatively, D is TRBD1 (5 bases). Trimming removed 5 bases from V and 9 bases from J, with 14 bases in between. CDR1 SGHTA and CDR2 FQGNSA come from the germline V gene. The CDR3 contains 13 residues. CDR3 nucleotide sequence: TGTGCCAGCAGCCCCGGACAAATCGGTGAGCAGTTCTTC. It codes for CASSPGQIGEQFF.

The CDR3 reads CASSSVRLRDNEKLFF. The CDR3 nucleotides are TGTGCCAGCAGTTCGGTCCGACTTCGAGATAATGAAAAACTGTTTTTT. The chain combines TRBV6-2 or TRBV6-3 with TRBJ1-4; D remains unclear. V shed 4 bases and J shed 4 bases, with 16 bases lying between them. The germline V gene encodes CDR1 MNHEY and CDR2 SVGEGT. This CDR3 spans 16 amino acids.

The gene calls are TRBV19 and TRBJ1-2, with 8 bases identical to TRBD1. From germline, CDR1 is LNHDA and CDR2 SQIVND (reference sequence). The CDR3 extends over 15 amino acids. V was clipped by 5 bases and J by 4 bases; unmatched bases: 9. CDR3 nucleotide sequence: TGTGCCAGTAGTGCAGCGGACAGGGTCGTCTATGGCTACACCTTC. Amino acids: CASSAADRVVYGYTF. The complete variable domain, with remaining parts taken from reference TRBV19 and TRBJ1-2, reads DGGITQSPKYLFRKEGQNVTLSCEQNLNHDAMYWYRQDPGQGLRLIYYSQIVNDFQKGDIAEGYSVSREKKESFPLTVTSAQKNPTAFYLCASSAADRVVYGYTFGSGTRLTVV.

The V gene is TRBV29-1, the J gene TRBJ1-1; TRBD1 is a possible D gene (5 bases). CDR3 length equals 15 residues. Trimming removed 3 bases at V and 5 bases at J, with 19 bases between. CDR1 is SQVTM, CDR2 ANQGSEA, per germline. As DNA, the CDR3 is TGCAGCGTTGAGAGGACACGGGCTCTGGATACTGAAGCTTTCTTT. Encoded protein: CSVERTRALDTEAFF.

The CDR3 is CASSLVPSGSMADTQYF. CDR3 sequence (DNA): TGTGCCAGCAGCTTAGTGCCTAGCGGGAGTATGGCAGATACGCAGTATTTT. The chain couples TRBV7-2 to TRBJ2-3; the match to TRBD2 covers 10 bases. This CDR3 is 17 amino acids long. CDR1 and CDR2 (germline): SGHTA, FQGNSA. J lost 4 bases, V lost 1 base, and 8 bases had no gene match.

This clone showed up just once. The chain recombines TRBV5-6 with TRBJ1-1, with 8 nucleotides matching TRBD1. The CDR3 has 17 residues. Germline V gene data show CDR1 as SGHDT and CDR2 as YYEEEE. V was clipped by 1 base and J by 5 bases; unmatched bases: 13. In DNA form, the CDR3 reads TGTGCCAGCAGCTTGAGGTTCGGACAGGGACACTTAACTGAAGCTTTCTTT. Its protein is CASSLRFGQGHLTEAFF.

This chain joins TRBV10-3 and TRBJ1-1, with D possibly TRBD1 on 6 matching bases. This CDR3 contains 14 residues. Looked up from germline, CDR1 is ENHRY and CDR2 is SYGVKD. The ends were cut back, 5 bases at V and 5 bases at J, with 15 bases in the middle. This chain's CDR3 is CAISKAGVWTEAFF. CDR3 nucleotide sequence: TGTGCCATCAGTAAAGCAGGGGTGTGGACTGAAGCTTTCTTT.

J is TRBJ2-2 and V is TRBV16, with D perhaps matching TRBD2 (6 bases). Per the germline V gene, CDR1 is KGHSY and CDR2 is FQNENV. V lost 4 bases to trimming and J lost 4 bases, with 16 bases between them. The CDR3 length is 16 residues. CDR3 region: CASSPMGGTTTGELFF. The CDR3 DNA is TGTGCCAGCAGCCCTATGGGAGGAACCACCACCGGGGAGCTGTTTTTT. Drawing the rest from reference TRBV16 and TRBJ2-2, the complete variable domain is GEEVAQTPKHLVRGEGQKAKLYCAPIKGHSYVFWYQQVLKNEFKFLISFQNENVFDETGMPKERFSAKCLPNSPCSLEIQATKLEDSAVYFCASSPMGGTTTGELFFGEGSRLTVL.

This clone appeared once. The genes are TRBV19 and TRBJ2-2; weak D call: TRBD2 (7 bases). The germline CDR1 and CDR2 sequences are LNHDA and SQIVND (reference sequence). Trimming removed 3 bases from V and 0 bases from J, with 14 bases in between. CDR3 length equals 17 residues. CDR3 region: CASSIGGLLSNTGELFF. The CDR3 DNA follows: TGTGCCAGTAGTATCGGGGGGCTACTTTCGAACACCGGGGAGCTGTTTTTT.

The chain employs TRBV6-6 and TRBJ1-4; 10 bases map to TRBD1. Germline V lookup: CDR1 MNHNY, CDR2 SVGAGI (reference sequence). The CDR3 length is 18 residues. V lost 5 bases, J lost 8 bases, and 17 bases stayed unmatched. The CDR3 is CASSPKPGQGTPREKLFF. The CDR3 nucleotides read TGTGCCAGCAGTCCCAAACCGGGACAGGGGACCCCTCGGGAAAAACTGTTTTTT.

The chain recombines TRBV6-5 with TRBJ2-5; TRBD2 matches at 10 bases. Germline CDR1 and CDR2: MNHEY and SVGAGI. J was trimmed by 3 bases and V by 7 bases; bases with no gene match: 8. The CDR3 extends over 15 amino acids. Here the CDR3 reads CASMFALAGEETQYF. The CDR3 nucleotides read TGTGCCAGCATGTTCGCCCTAGCGGGGGAAGAGACCCAGTACTTC.

The chain recombines TRBV19 with TRBJ1-3, with D maybe TRBD1 (5 bases). Between the trimmed V and J ends, which lost 10 bases and 0 bases, there was a span of 13 bases. The germline gives CDR1 LNHDA, CDR2 SQIVND (reference sequence). This CDR3 is 14 amino acids long. CDR3 coding DNA: TGTGCCACAGGGCGGGGACGCTCTGGAAACACCATATATTTT. Amino acid sequence: CATGRGRSGNTIYF. The entire variable domain, with the rest obtained from reference TRBV19 and TRBJ1-3, is as follows: DGGITQSPKYLFRKEGQNVTLSCEQNLNHDAMYWYRQDPGQGLRLIYYSQIVNDFQKGDIAEGYSVSREKKESFPLTVTSAQKNPTAFYLCATGRGRSGNTIYFGEGSWLTVV.

J is TRBJ1-2 and V is TRBV7-2, with a tentative D call TRBD1 (6 bases). The germline V gene encodes CDR1 SGHTA and CDR2 FQGNSA. This CDR3 region has 14 residues. Trimming shortened V by 2 bases and J by 4 bases, and 11 bases separated the two germline ends. CDR3 region: CASSLLSGAYGYTF. As DNA, the CDR3 is TGTGCCAGCAGCTTATTGTCAGGGGCCTATGGCTACACCTTC.

This clone was seen once. The chain couples TRBV11-1 to TRBJ1-2; D gene uncertain. Trimming stripped 1 base from V and 4 bases from J, with 10 bases between. Germline V gene sequence: CDR1 SGHAT, CDR2 FQDESV (reference sequence). This CDR3 has 14 amino acids. The CDR3 sequence: CASSLEYRGYGYTF. The CDR3 DNA follows: TGTGCCAGCAGCTTAGAGTATCGCGGCTATGGCTACACCTTC.

V usage is TRBV11-2 and J usage is TRBJ1-3; 7 bases map to TRBD1. V dropped 1 base and J dropped 2; count of bases not matched to a gene: 8. This CDR3 comprises 17 residues. The germline CDR1 and CDR2 sequences are SGHAT and FQNNGV. The CDR3 here is CASSLGHRGTAGNTIYF. In nucleotides, the CDR3 is TGTGCCAGCAGCTTAGGTCACCGAGGGACAGCTGGAAACACCATATATTTT. Together with reference TRBV11-2 and TRBJ1-3, the CDR3 gives the full variable domain: EAGVAQSPRYKIIEKRQSVAFWCNPISGHATLYWYQQILGQGPKLLIQFQNNGVVDDSQLPKDRFSAERLKGVDSTLKIQPAKLEDSAVYLCASSLGHRGTAGNTIYFGEGSWLTVV.

The chain has TRBV30 and TRBJ1-5; no reliable D call. Trimming took 0 bases from V and 0 from J, leaving 6 bases between them. Germline CDR1 GTSNPN, CDR2 SVGIG (reference sequence). CDR3 length: 14 amino acids. CDR3 nucleotides: TGTGCCTGGAGTGTACTGAATAGCAATCAGCCCCAGCATTTT. It translates to CAWSVLNSNQPQHF.

V gene TRBV7-9 combines with J gene TRBJ2-3, with 8 bases that match TRBD1. This CDR3 is built from 15 residues. Germline loops: CDR1 SEHNR, CDR2 FQNEAQ (reference sequence). V was pared by 2 bases and J by 3 bases, with 4 bases of the junction left unmatched. DNA for the CDR3: TGTGCCAGCAGCTTAATTCAGGGGGCGACAGATACGCAGTATTTT. It encodes CASSLIQGATDTQYF.

V is TRBV24-1 and J is TRBJ1-5; no definite D call. This CDR3 is built from 14 residues. Germline V gene sequence: CDR1 KGHDR, CDR2 SFDVKD. Trimming pared 5 bases from V and 0 bases from J, leaving 7 bases between. CDR3 protein: CATSGPNSNQPQHF. The DNA for the CDR3 is TGTGCCACCAGTGGTCCCAATAGCAATCAGCCCCAGCATTTT.

The chain recombines TRBV5-4 with TRBJ1-2; weak D call: TRBD1 (5 bases). The V end lost 1 base, the J end lost 3 bases, and 10 bases lay between the germline ends. This CDR3 is 14 amino acids long. Looked up from germline, CDR1 is SGHNT and CDR2 is YYREEE (reference sequence). The CDR3 reads CASSLLQGHYGYTF. CDR3 coding DNA: TGTGCCAGCAGCTTGCTCCAGGGCCACTATGGCTACACCTTC.

V and J are TRBV6-2 or TRBV6-3 and TRBJ2-7; TRBD1 might be the D (5 bases). Germline lookup yields CDR1 MNHEY and CDR2 SVGEGT. The CDR3 loop spans 17 amino acids. Trimming removed 2 bases at V and 9 bases at J, with 26 bases between. The CDR3 region is CASSYSGQGTTPTRQYF. The CDR3 nucleotides are TGTGCCAGCAGTTACAGTGGGCAGGGAACGACCCCTACGAGGCAGTACTTC.

This chain uses TRBV19 with TRBJ2-5; D is perhaps TRBD2 (6 bases). This CDR3 is built from 14 residues. Deletions cut 3 bases from V and 0 bases from J, with 8 bases between. The germline V gene has CDR1 LNHDA and CDR2 SQIVND (reference sequence). CDR3 DNA: TGTGCCAGTAGTATGGACTACGACCAAGAGACCCAGTACTTC. It yields the protein CASSMDYDQETQYF.